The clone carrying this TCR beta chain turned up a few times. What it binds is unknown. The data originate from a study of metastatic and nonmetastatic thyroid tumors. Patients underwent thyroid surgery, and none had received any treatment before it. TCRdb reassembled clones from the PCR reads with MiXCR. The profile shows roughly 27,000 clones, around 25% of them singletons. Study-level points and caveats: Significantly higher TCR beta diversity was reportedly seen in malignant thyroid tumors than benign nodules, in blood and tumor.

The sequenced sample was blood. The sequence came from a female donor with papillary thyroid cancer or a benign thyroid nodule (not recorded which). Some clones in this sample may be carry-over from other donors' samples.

The CDR3 protein is CASSLTEAFF. CDR3 DNA sequence: TGTGCCAGCAGCTTAACCGAAGCTTTCTTT. The V gene is TRBV7-9, the J gene TRBJ1-1; no clear D. In germline, CDR1 is SEHNR, CDR2 FQNEAQ (reference sequence). The CDR3 loop spans 10 amino acids. The germline V and J ends were trimmed by 2 bases and 8 bases, with 3 bases remaining between them.